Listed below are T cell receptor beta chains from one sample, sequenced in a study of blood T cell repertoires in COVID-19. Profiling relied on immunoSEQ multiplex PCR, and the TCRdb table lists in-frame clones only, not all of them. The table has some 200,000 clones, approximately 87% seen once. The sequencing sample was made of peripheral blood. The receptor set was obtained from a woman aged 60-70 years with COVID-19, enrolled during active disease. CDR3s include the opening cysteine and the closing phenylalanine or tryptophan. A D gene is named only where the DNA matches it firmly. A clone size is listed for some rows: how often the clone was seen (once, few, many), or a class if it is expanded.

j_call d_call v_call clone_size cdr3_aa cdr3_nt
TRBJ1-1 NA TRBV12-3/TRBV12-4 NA CASSFKRDTEAFF TGTGCCAGCAGTTTTAAGAGGGACACTGAAGCTTTCTTT
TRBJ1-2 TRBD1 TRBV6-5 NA CASRRTGDSYGYTF TGTGCCAGCAGGAGGACAGGAGACTCCTATGGCTACACCTTC
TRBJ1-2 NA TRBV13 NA CASSLESADYGYTF TGTGCCAGCAGCTTAGAATCCGCAGACTATGGCTACACCTTC
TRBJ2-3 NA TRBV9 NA CASSVAGRSTDTQYF TGTGCCAGCAGCGTAGCGGGAAGGAGTACAGATACGCAGTATTTT
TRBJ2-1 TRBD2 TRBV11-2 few CASSLKLAGAYDEQFF TGTGCCAGCAGCCTAAAACTAGCGGGAGCATATGATGAGCAGTTCTTC
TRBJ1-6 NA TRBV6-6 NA CASSYRDSSSPLHF TGTGCCAGCAGTTACCGAGACAGTTCTTCACCCCTCCACTTT
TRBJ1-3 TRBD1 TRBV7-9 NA CASSRDRGSGNTIYF TGTGCCAGCAGCCGCGACAGGGGATCTGGAAACACCATATATTTT
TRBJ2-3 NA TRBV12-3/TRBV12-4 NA CASKPYYTDTQYF TGTGCCAGCAAGCCGTACTACACAGATACGCAGTATTTT
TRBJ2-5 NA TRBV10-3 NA CAISGTSRGESAQYF TGTGCCATCAGTGGAACTAGCAGAGGGGAGTCGGCCCAGTACTTC
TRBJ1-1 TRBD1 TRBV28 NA CASSLNPTGVDTEAFF TGTGCCAGCAGTTTAAACCCCACAGGGGTGGACACTGAAGCTTTCTTT
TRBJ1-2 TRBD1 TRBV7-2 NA CASSFGGGQGGGLYGYTF TGTGCCAGCAGCTTCGGGGGGGGACAGGGTGGAGGTCTGTATGGCTACACCTTC
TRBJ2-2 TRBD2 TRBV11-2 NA CASSPLGLAGLIGELFF TGTGCCAGCAGCCCTCTCGGACTAGCGGGACTGATCGGGGAGCTGTTTTTT
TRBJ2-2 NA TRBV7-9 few CASSSKTWGAGELFF TGTGCCAGCAGCTCCAAAACTTGGGGGGCCGGGGAGCTGTTTTTT
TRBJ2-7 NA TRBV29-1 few CSVEPQGREQYF TGCAGCGTTGAGCCCCAGGGGCGCGAGCAGTACTTC
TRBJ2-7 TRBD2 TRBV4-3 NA CASSQDRSSGSYEQYF TGCGCCAGCAGCCAAGATCGATCTAGCGGTTCCTACGAGCAGTACTTC
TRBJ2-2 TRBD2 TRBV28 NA CASRNAGTSGSRGGELFF TGTGCCAGCAGGAATGCCGGGACTAGCGGGAGTAGGGGCGGGGAGCTGTTTTTT
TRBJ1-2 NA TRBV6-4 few CASSDSIGAPIYTF TGTGCCAGCAGTGACTCTATAGGGGCCCCAATCTACACCTTC
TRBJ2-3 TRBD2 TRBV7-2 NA CASSLPSGPPTDTQYF TGTGCCAGCAGCCTTCCTAGCGGACCCCCCACAGATACGCAGTATTTT
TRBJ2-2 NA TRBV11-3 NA CASSRRRGDSGELFF TGTGCCAGCAGCCGCCGGCGGGGGGACAGCGGGGAGCTGTTTTTT
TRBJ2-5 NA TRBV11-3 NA CASSLGRGLKTQYF TGTGCCAGCAGCTTAGGGAGGGGGCTGAAGACCCAGTACTTC
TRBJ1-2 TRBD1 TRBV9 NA CASSVNPAGTGGGYTF TGTGCCAGCAGCGTAAACCCAGCAGGGACAGGTGGTGGCTACACCTTC
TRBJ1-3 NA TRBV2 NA CATHRRAGNTIYF TGTGCCACCCACCGGAGAGCCGGAAACACCATATATTTT
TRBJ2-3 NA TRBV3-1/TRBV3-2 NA CASSQESGYTDTQYF TGTGCCAGCAGCCAAGAATCGGGGTACACAGATACGCAGTATTTT
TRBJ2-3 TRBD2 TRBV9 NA CASSVEGTSGSHVDTQYF TGTGCCAGCAGCGTAGAAGGGACTAGCGGGAGTCATGTAGATACGCAGTATTTT
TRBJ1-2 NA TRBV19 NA CASSIDRDIYYGYTF TGTGCCAGTAGTATAGACAGGGATATCTACTATGGCTACACCTTC
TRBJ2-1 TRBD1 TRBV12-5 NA CASGLDRGGGPNEQFF TGTGCTAGTGGTTTGGACCGAGGGGGCGGACCCAATGAGCAGTTCTTC
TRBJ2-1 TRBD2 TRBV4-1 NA CASSRSAGGPRYNEQFF TGCGCCAGCAGTAGGTCGGCGGGAGGGCCCCGTTACAATGAGCAGTTCTTC
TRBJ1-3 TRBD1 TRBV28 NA CASSFSGGTLGNTIYF TGTGCCAGCAGTTTCTCAGGGGGCACGTTAGGAAACACCATATATTTT
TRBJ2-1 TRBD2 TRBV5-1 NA CASRSGTSARNEQFF TGCGCCAGCAGGTCCGGGACTAGCGCGCGGAATGAGCAGTTCTTC
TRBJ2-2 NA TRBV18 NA CASSPDRHTGELFF TGTGCCAGCTCACCCGACAGACACACCGGGGAGCTGTTTTTT